The 18 T cell receptor beta chains in this list originate from one sample, sequenced in a study of Ad26.COV2.S vaccination and SARS-CoV-2 variants. Documented treatment: 15 to 20 received Ad26.COV2.S at low or high dose, single or two shots; about 5 received placebo; per-sample allocation not given. The samples date from day 63 after the first vaccine or placebo injection. Some clones are missing from TCRdb's copy, which holds only in-frame ones; the method was immunoSEQ multiplex PCR. The table shows some 350,000 clones, with 70% to 90% occurring only once. This specimen was peripheral blood, taken in a trial of Ad26.COV2.S vaccine versus placebo. Every receptor here comes from a person between 18 and 59 years old who received the Ad26.COV2.S COVID-19 vaccine or a placebo.

This chain uses TRBV5-6 with TRBJ2-1, with a weak D call TRBD1 (5 bases). CDR1 and CDR2 from the germline V gene are SGHDT and YYEEEE. With 3 bases removed from V and 10 bases from J, the gap between germline ends came to 8 bases. This CDR3 contains 11 residues. The CDR3 DNA reads TGTGCCAGCAGCTCAGGGTTAGAGCAGTTCTTC. It encodes CASSSGLEQFF.

The chain joins TRBV20-1 to TRBJ2-5; D remains ambiguous. Germline CDR1 is DFQATT and CDR2 is SNEGSKA (reference sequence). The length of the CDR3 is 13 residues. The germline V and J ends were trimmed by 3 bases and 0 bases, with 8 bases remaining between them. DNA for the CDR3: TGCAGTGCTAGTTACGGAAACCAAGAGACCCAGTACTTC. Amino acids: CSASYGNQETQYF.

CDR3 loop: CASSFLLGQGDYEQYF. CDR3 nucleotides: TGTGCCAGCAGCTTTCTTCTGGGACAGGGTGATTACGAGCAGTACTTC. The genes are TRBV7-2 and TRBJ2-7, with 9 bases aligning to TRBD1. The J segment lost 4 bases and the V segment lost 3 bases, leaving 10 bases of the junction unmatched. Germline lookup yields CDR1 SGHTA and CDR2 FQGNSA. This CDR3 has 16 residues.

This clone is a singleton in its sample. V and J are TRBV30 and TRBJ2-5; 7 bases match TRBD2. Germline V lookup: CDR1 GTSNPN, CDR2 SVGIG (reference sequence). Trimming removed 4 bases from V and 1 base from J; junction bases left unmatched: 6. The CDR3 is 14 amino acids. As DNA, the CDR3 is TGTGCCTGGACCTTAAGGACTAGCCAAGAGACCCAGTACTTC. This sequence encodes CAWTLRTSQETQYF.

The gene calls are TRBV6-5 and TRBJ1-2, with D hard to call. V was trimmed by 1 base and J by 3 bases, leaving 12 bases between them. The CDR3 has 15 residues. Germline values: CDR1 MNHEY, CDR2 SVGAGI. The CDR3 DNA is TGTGCCAGCAGTTACTTAGAGGGTATTGACTATGGCTACACCTTC. Its protein product is CASSYLEGIDYGYTF.

The sample holds one count of this clone. V gene TRBV19 combines with J gene TRBJ1-2; a possible D gene is TRBD1 (6 bases). Trimming took off 3 bases at V and 11 bases at J, with 28 bases between the two ends. Germline V gives CDR1 LNHDA, CDR2 SQIVND (reference sequence). The CDR3 sequence is 17 residues long. CDR3 bases: TGTGCCAGTAGTATCCCACCCACCTTAGGGACATCCTTGAAGTACACCTTC. This translates into CASSIPPTLGTSLKYTF.

With regard to this clone: The same CDR3 is also encoded by other DNA sequences in this sample. V usage is TRBV3-1 (or the pseudogene TRBV3-2) and J usage is TRBJ2-3; 9 bases map to TRBD2. Looked up from germline, CDR1 is LGHDT and CDR2 is YNNKEL (reference sequence). V trimming: 4 bases; J trimming: 2 bases; junction bases outside the gene matches: 4. This CDR3 spans 15 amino acids. DNA of the CDR3: TGTGCCAGCAGCCCGCGGGGGGGGCTCACAGATACGCAGTATTTT. Translation: CASSPRGGLTDTQYF.

This chain uses TRBV5-1 with TRBJ2-7; tentatively, D is TRBD1 (6 bases). V was trimmed by 4 bases and J by 0 bases, leaving 11 bases between them. CDR3 length equals 14 residues. CDR1 is SGHRS, CDR2 YFSETQ, per germline. As DNA, the CDR3 is TGCGCCAGCAGCCTTACGGACAGCTCCTACGAGCAGTACTTC. Translated, it gives CASSLTDSSYEQYF.

The chain uses TRBV18 and TRBJ2-7, with 12 bases identical to TRBD1. CDR1 and CDR2 (germline): KGHSH, LQKENI. This CDR3 is built from 15 residues. V shed 3 bases, J shed 3 bases, and the junction held 3 bases outside the gene matches. The CDR3 reads CASSPGTGGLYEQYF. DNA for the CDR3: TGTGCCAGCTCACCCGGGACAGGGGGCCTCTACGAGCAGTACTTC.

This chain uses TRBV7-2 with TRBJ1-5; D unresolved. The V gene lost 1 base and the J gene lost 11 bases, with 9 bases spanning the gap. The CDR3 extends over 12 amino acids. Germline V gene lookup returns CDR1 SGHTA and CDR2 FQGNSA. In nucleotides, the CDR3 is TGTGCCAGCAGCTTAGGACCGCGGGCCCAGCATTTT. It yields the protein CASSLGPRAQHF.

In this sample, this clone turned up once. V usage is TRBV7-9 and J usage is TRBJ2-4, with D possibly matching TRBD2 (6 bases). V was clipped by 5 bases and J by 0 bases, with 11 bases between them. CDR3 length: 15 amino acids. Germline CDR1 and CDR2: SEHNR and FQNEAQ (reference sequence). The CDR3 region has the DNA TGTGCCAGCAGCCGGACTAACCTAGCCAAAAACATTCAGTACTTC. It is translated as CASSRTNLAKNIQYF.

In its sample, this clone was seen once. The genes are TRBV10-2 and TRBJ2-2; TRBD2 agrees at 16 bases. Per the germline V gene, CDR1 is WSHSY and CDR2 is SAAADI. This CDR3 comprises 17 residues. V trimming: 7 bases; J trimming: 6 bases; junction bases outside the gene matches: 8. For the CDR3, the DNA is TGCGCCAGCACCGGGACTAGCGGGAGGGCTTTGGCCGGGGAGCTGTTTTTT. Translating gives CASTGTSGRALAGELFF.

This rearrangement joins TRBV6-5 to TRBJ1-5; a weak D match, TRBD1 (5 bases). The CDR3 runs 14 residues. Germline loops: CDR1 MNHEY, CDR2 SVGAGI. V lost 2 bases to trimming and J lost 2 bases, with 7 bases between them. CDR3 sequence reads: CASSYRGGNQPQHF. The CDR3, as DNA: TGTGCCAGCAGTTACAGGGGTGGCAATCAGCCCCAGCATTTT.

V and J are TRBV5-6 and TRBJ2-1; 7 bases fit TRBD2. The CDR3 contains 16 residues. Germline CDR1 and CDR2: SGHDT and YYEEEE. The J segment lost 4 bases and the V segment lost 4 bases, leaving 11 bases of the junction unmatched. CDR3 region: CASSRPGGSKYNEQFF. As DNA, the CDR3 is TGTGCCAGCAGCCGTCCGGGCGGGAGTAAGTACAATGAGCAGTTCTTC.

This rearrangement joins TRBV13 to TRBJ2-5; the match to TRBD2 covers 8 bases. After removal of 4 bases from V and 5 bases from J, the junction contained 9 bases not matched to a gene. The CDR3 loop spans 15 amino acids. Germline values: CDR1 PRHDT, CDR2 FYEKMQ (reference sequence). The CDR3 loop reads CASSSGTRERETQYF. CDR3 in DNA: TGTGCCAGCAGCTCCGGGACTAGGGAAAGGGAGACCCAGTACTTC. The full variable domain, its missing parts supplied by reference TRBV13 and TRBJ2-5, is AAGVIQSPRHLIKEKRETATLKCYPIPRHDTVYWYQQGPGQDPQFLISFYEKMQSDKGSIPDRFSAQQFSDYHSELNMSSLELGDSALYFCASSSGTRERETQYFGPGTRLLVL.

The genes are TRBV30 and TRBJ1-5; weak D call: TRBD1 (6 bases). CDR1 and CDR2 (germline): GTSNPN, SVGIG (reference sequence). The CDR3 runs 15 residues. The V end was cut by 0 bases, the J end by 5 bases, with 14 bases between. The CDR3 reads CAWSVSGGVYQPQHF. The CDR3 DNA follows: TGTGCCTGGAGTGTCTCGGGGGGCGTTTATCAGCCCCAGCATTTT.

The chain employs TRBV3-1 (or the pseudogene TRBV3-2) and TRBJ2-3, with 7 bases matching TRBD2. CDR3 length: 15 residues. The junction had 4 bases not matched to a gene; V was cut back by 0 bases and J by 4 bases. From germline, CDR1 is LGHDT and CDR2 YNNKEL (reference sequence). The chain's CDR3 is CASSQDLTSSDTQYF. CDR3 sequence (DNA): TGTGCCAGCAGCCAAGATCTGACTAGCTCAGATACGCAGTATTTT.

V usage is TRBV4-3 and J usage is TRBJ1-3; the D gene is possibly TRBD1 (6 bases). The V end lost 2 bases, the J end lost 4 bases, and 15 bases lay between the germline ends. The CDR3 spans 16 residues. The germline CDR1 and CDR2 sequences are LGHNA and YSLEER. Written as DNA, the CDR3 is TGCGCCAGCAGCCAATTCGCAGGGGTGTCGGGAAACACCATATATTTT. Translating gives CASSQFAGVSGNTIYF.